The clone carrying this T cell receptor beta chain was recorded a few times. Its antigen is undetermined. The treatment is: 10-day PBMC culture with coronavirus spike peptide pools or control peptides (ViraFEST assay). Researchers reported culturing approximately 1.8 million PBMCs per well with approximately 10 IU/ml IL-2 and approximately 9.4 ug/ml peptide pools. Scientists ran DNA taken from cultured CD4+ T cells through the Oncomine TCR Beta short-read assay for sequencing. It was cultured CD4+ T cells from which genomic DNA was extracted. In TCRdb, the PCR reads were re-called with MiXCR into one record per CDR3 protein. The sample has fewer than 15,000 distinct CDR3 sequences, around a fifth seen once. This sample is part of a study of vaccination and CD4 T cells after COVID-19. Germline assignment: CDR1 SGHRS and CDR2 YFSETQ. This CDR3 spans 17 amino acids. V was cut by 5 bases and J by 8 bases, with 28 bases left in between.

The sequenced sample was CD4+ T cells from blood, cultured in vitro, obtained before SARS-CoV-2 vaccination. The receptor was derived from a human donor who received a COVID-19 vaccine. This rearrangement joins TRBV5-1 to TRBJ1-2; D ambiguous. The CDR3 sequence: CASREEPNSDLLGGYTF. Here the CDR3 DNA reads TGCGCCAGCAGGGAAGAACCGAACAGCGATTTATTGGGAGGCTACACCTTC. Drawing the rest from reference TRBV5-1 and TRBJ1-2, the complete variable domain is KAGVTQTPRYLIKTRGQQVTLSCSPISGHRSVSWYQQTPGQGLQFLFEYFSETQRNKGNFPGRFSGRQFSNSRSEMNVSTLELGDSALYLCASREEPNSDLLGGYTFGSGTRLTVV.